The T cell receptor (beta chain) under discussion was sequenced for a study of PD-1 blockade in classical Hodgkin lymphoma. Every patient had relapsed following autologous stem cell transplantation, and cohorts differed in brentuximab vedotin exposure. Trimming removed 5 bases at V and 5 bases at J, with 27 bases between. CDR1 and CDR2 from the germline V gene are SGHTA and FQGNSA. The CDR3 covers 18 residues. The protocol was immunoSEQ multiplex PCR, while the TCRdb copy is restricted to in-frame clones and leaves out a portion. The sample has 12,000 to 15,000 clones, roughly 82% seen once; the top ten hold approximately 4%.

The V and J genes are TRBV7-2 and TRBJ2-5; possibly TRBD2 for D (6 bases). Specimen: peripheral blood mononuclear cells (PBMCs), collected at baseline. The receptor was isolated from a human donor with classical Hodgkin lymphoma. CDR3 residues: CASSKTLGGSGLRETQYF. DNA of the CDR3: TGTGCCAGCAGCAAAACGCTCGGGGGTTCAGGGTTAAGGGAGACCCAGTACTTC.